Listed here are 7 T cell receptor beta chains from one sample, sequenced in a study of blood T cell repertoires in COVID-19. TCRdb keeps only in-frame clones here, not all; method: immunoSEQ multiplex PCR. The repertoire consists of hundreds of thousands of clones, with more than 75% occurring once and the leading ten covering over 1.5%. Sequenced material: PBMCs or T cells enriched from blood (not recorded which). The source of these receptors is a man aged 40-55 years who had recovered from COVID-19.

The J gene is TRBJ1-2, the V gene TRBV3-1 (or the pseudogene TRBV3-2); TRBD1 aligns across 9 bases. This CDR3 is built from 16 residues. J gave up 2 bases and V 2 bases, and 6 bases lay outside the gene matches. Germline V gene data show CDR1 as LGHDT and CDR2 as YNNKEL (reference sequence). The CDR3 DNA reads TGTGCCAGCAGCCAACGCCGTGACAGGGGGAACTATGGCTACACCTTC. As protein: CASSQRRDRGNYGYTF.

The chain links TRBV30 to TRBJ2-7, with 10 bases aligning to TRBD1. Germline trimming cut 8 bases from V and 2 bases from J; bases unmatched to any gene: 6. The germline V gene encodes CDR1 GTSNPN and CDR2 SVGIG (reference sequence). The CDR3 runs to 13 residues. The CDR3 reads CAAGQGKTYEQYF. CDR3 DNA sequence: TGTGCCGCGGGACAGGGGAAAACCTACGAGCAGTACTTC.

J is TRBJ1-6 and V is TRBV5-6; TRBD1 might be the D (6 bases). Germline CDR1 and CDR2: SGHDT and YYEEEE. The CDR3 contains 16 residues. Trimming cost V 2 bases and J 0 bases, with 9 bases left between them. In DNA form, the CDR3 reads TGTGCCAGCAGCTTCACAGGGAGCTCCTATAATTCACCCCTCCACTTT. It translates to CASSFTGSSYNSPLHF.

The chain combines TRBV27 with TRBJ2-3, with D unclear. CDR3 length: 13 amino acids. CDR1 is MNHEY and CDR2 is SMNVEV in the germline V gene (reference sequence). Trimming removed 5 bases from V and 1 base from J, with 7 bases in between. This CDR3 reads CASSPVRTDTQYF. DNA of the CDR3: TGTGCCAGCAGTCCCGTCCGCACAGATACGCAGTATTTT.

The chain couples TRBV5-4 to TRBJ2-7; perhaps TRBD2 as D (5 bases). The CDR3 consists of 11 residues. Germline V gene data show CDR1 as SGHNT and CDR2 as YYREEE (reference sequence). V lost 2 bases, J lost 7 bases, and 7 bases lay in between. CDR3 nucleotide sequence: TGTGCCAGCAGCTTTAGGAGGGAGCAGTACTTC. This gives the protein CASSFRREQYF.

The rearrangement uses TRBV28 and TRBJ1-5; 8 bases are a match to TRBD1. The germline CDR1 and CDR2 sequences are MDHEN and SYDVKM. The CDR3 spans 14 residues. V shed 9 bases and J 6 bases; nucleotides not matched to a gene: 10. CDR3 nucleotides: TGTGCCAGTCGACTATCAGGGGGCGGTCAGCCCCAGCATTTT. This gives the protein CASRLSGGGQPQHF.

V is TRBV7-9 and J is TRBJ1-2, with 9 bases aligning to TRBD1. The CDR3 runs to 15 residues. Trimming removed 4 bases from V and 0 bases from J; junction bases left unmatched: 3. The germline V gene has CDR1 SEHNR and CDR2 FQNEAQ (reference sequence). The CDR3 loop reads CASSYHRGPNYGYTF. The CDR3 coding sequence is TGTGCCAGCAGCTACCACAGGGGGCCTAACTATGGCTACACCTTC.